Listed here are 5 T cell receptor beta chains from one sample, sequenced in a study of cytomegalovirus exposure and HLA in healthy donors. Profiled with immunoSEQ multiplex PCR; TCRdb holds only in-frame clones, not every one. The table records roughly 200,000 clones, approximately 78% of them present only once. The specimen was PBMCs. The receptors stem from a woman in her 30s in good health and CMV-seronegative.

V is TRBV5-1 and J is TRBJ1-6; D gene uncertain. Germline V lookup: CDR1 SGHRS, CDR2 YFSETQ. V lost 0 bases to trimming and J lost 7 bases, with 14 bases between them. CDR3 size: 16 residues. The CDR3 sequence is CASSLAVGLRNSPLHF. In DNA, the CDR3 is TGCGCCAGCAGCTTGGCCGTAGGACTTCGCAATTCACCCCTCCACTTT. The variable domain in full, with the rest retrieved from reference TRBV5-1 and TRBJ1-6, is KAGVTQTPRYLIKTRGQQVTLSCSPISGHRSVSWYQQTPGQGLQFLFEYFSETQRNKGNFPGRFSGRQFSNSRSEMNVSTLELGDSALYLCASSLAVGLRNSPLHFGNGTRLTVT.

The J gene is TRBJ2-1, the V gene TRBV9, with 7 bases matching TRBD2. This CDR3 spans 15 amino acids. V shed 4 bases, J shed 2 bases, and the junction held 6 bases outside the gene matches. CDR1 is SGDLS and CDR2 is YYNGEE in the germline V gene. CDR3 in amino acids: CASSTLAEAYNEQFF. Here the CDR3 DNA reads TGTGCCAGCAGCACTCTAGCGGAGGCCTACAATGAGCAGTTCTTC.

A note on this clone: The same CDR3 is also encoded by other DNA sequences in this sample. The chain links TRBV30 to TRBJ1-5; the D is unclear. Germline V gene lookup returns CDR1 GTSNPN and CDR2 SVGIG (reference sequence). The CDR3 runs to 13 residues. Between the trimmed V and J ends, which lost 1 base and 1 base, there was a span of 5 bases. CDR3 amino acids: CAWSAGSNQPQHF. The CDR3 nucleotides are TGTGCCTGGAGTGCCGGGAGCAATCAGCCCCAGCATTTT.

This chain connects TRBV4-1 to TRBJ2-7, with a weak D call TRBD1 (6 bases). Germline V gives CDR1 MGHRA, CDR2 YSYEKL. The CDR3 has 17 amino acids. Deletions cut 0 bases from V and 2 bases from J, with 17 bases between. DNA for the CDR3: TGCGCCAGCAGCCAAGATTCCAGGACAGCTATTCCCTACGAGCAGTACTTC. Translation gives CASSQDSRTAIPYEQYF.

CDR3 loop: CASSLEGALDGNTIYF. The CDR3 nucleotides are TGCGCCAGCAGCTTGGAAGGGGCTTTGGATGGAAACACCATATATTTT. The chain employs TRBV5-1 and TRBJ1-3; weak D call: TRBD1 (5 bases). This CDR3 is 16 amino acids long. Germline V CDR1 and CDR2: SGHRS, YFSETQ. V was pared by 0 bases and J by 3 bases, with 13 bases between.